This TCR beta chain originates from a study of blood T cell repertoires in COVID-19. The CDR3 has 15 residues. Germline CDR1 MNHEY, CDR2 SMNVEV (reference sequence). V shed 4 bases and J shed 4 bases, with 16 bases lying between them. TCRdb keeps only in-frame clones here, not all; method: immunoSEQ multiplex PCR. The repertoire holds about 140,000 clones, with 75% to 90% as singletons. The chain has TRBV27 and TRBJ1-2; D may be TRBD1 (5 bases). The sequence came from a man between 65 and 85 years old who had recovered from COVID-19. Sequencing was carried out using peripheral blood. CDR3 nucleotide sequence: TGTGCCAGCAGTTATCGCTGGGAAAGGGGCTATGGCTACACCTTC. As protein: CASSYRWERGYGYTF.